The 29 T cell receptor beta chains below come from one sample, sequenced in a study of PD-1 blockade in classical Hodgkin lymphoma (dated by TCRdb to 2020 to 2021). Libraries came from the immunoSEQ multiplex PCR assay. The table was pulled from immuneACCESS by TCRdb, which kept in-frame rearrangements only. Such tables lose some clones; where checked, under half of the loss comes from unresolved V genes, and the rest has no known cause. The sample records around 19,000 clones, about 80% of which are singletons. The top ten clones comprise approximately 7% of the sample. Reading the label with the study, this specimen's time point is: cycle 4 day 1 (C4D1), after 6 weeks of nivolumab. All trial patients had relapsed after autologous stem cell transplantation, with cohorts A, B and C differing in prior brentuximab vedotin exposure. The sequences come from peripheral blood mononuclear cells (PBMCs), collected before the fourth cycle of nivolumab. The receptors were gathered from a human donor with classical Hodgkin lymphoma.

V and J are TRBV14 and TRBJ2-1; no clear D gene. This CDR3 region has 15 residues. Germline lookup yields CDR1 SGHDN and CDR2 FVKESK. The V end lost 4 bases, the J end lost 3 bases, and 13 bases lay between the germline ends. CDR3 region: CASSLNGWYYNEQFF. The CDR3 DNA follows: TGTGCCAGCAGCCTCAATGGCTGGTACTACAATGAGCAGTTCTTC.

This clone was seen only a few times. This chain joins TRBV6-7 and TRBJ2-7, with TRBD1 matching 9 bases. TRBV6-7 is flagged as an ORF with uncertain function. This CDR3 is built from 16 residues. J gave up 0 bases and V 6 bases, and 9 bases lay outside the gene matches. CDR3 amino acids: CASRPGTGKISYEQYF. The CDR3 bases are TGTGCCAGCAGACCAGGGACAGGGAAAATCTCCTACGAGCAGTACTTC.

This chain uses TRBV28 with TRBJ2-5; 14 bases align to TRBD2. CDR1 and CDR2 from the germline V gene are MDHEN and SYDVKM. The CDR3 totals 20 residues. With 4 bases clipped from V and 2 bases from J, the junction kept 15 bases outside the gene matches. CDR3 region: CASSWRIGLAGGVVQETQYF. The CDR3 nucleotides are TGTGCCAGCAGTTGGAGGATAGGACTAGCGGGAGGCGTGGTTCAAGAGACCCAGTACTTC.

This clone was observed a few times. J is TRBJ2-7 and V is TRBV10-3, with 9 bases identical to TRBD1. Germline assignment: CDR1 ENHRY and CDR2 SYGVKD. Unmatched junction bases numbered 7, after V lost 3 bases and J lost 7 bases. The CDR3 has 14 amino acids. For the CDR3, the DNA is TGTGCCATCAGTGACACAGGGGGCGTTAGGGAGCAGTACTTC. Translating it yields CAISDTGGVREQYF.

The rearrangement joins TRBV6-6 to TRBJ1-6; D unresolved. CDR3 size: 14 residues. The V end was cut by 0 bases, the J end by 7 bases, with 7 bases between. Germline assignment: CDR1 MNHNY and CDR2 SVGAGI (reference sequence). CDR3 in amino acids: CASSYSVENSPLHF. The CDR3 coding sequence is TGTGCCAGCAGTTACTCAGTAGAAAATTCACCCCTCCACTTT.

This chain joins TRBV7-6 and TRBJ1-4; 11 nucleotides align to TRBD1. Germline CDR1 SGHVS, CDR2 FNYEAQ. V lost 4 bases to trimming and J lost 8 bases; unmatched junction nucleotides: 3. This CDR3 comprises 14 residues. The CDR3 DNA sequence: TGTGCCAGCAGCTCGGGACAGGGGGGGGAAAAACTGTTTTTT. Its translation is CASSSGQGGEKLFF.

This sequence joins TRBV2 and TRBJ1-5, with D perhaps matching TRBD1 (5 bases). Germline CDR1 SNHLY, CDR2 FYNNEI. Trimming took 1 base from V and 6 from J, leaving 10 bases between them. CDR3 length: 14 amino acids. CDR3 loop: CASSEGRGGQPQHF. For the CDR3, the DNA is TGTGCCAGCAGTGAAGGGAGGGGAGGTCAGCCCCAGCATTTT.

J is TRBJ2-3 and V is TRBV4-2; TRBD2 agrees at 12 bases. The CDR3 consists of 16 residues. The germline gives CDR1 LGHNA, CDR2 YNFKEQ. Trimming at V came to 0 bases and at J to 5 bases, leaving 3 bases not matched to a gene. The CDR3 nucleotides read TGTGCCAGCAGCCAAGATTGGACTAGCGGGAAAGATACGCAGTATTTT. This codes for CASSQDWTSGKDTQYF.

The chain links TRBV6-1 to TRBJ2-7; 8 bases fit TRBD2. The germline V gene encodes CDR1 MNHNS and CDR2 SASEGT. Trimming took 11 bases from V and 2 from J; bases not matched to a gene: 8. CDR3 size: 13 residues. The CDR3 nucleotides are TGTGCCGGGAGTACTAGCGGAACCTACGAGCAGTACTTC. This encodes CAGSTSGTYEQYF.

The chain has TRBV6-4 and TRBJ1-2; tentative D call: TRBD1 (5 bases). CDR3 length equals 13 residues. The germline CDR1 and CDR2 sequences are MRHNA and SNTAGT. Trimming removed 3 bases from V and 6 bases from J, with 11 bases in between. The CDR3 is CASSEGQSHGYTF. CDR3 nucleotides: TGTGCCAGCAGTGAGGGGCAGTCGCATGGCTACACCTTC.

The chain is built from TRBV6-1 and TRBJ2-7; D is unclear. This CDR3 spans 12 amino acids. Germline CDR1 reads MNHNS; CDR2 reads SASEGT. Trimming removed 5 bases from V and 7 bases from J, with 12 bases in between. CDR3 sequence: CASSTAIGEQYF. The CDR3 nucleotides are TGTGCCAGCAGTACAGCCATTGGGGAGCAGTACTTC.

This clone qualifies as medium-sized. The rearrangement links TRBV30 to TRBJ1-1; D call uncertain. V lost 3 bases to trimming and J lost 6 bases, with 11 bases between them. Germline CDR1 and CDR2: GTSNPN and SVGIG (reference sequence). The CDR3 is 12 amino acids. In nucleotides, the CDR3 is TGTGCCTGGAGCATGGGAAATCCTGAAGCTTTCTTT. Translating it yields CAWSMGNPEAFF.

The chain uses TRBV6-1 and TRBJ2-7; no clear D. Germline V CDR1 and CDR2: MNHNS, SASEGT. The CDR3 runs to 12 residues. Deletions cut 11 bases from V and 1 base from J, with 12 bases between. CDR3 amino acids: CACSWISYEQYF. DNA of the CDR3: TGTGCCTGCTCGTGGATTTCCTACGAGCAGTACTTC.

CDR3 residues: CATGPGTGQPQHF. The DNA of the CDR3 is TGTGCCACTGGCCCCGGGACCGGCCAGCCCCAGCATTTT. The chain uses TRBV6-6 and TRBJ1-5, with D perhaps TRBD1 (5 bases). The ends were cut back, 10 bases at V and 7 bases at J, with 17 bases in the middle. This CDR3 has 13 amino acids. CDR1 and CDR2 (germline): MNHNY, SVGAGI (reference sequence).

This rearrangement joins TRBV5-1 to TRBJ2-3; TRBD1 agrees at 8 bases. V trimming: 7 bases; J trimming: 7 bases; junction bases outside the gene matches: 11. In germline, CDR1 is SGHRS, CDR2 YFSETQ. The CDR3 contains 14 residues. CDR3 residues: CASQGFQGANTQYF. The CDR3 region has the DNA TGCGCCAGCCAGGGGTTCCAGGGGGCGAATACGCAGTATTTT.

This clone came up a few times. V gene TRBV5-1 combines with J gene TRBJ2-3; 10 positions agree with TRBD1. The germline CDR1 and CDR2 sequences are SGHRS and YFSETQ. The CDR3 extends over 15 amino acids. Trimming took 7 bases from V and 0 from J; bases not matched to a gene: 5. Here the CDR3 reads CASGQGQGSTDTQYF. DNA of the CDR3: TGCGCCAGCGGCCAGGGACAGGGGAGCACAGATACGCAGTATTTT.

The CDR3 bases are TGTGCCAGCAGCGGAGGGGACAGGGAGTTGTTCGGCTACACCTTC. Translated: CASSGGDRELFGYTF. The chain has TRBV7-2 and TRBJ1-2, with 9 nucleotides matching TRBD1. V trimming: 5 bases; J trimming: 8 bases; junction bases outside the gene matches: 12. The CDR3 extends over 15 amino acids. Germline CDR1 SGHTA, CDR2 FQGNSA. Combining the CDR3 with reference TRBV7-2 and TRBJ1-2 gives the whole variable domain GAGVSQSPSNKVTEKGKDVELRCDPISGHTALYWYRQSLGQGLEFLIYFQGNSAPDKSGLPSDRFSAERTGGSVSTLTIQRTQQEDSAVYLCASSGGDRELFGYTFGSGTRLTVV.

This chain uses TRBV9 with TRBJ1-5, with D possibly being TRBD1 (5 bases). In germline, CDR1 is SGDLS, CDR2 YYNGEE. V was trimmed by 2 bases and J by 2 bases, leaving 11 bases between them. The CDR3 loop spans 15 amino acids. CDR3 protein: CASSVEGDGNQPQHF. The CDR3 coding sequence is TGTGCCAGCAGCGTTGAAGGGGATGGCAATCAGCCCCAGCATTTT.

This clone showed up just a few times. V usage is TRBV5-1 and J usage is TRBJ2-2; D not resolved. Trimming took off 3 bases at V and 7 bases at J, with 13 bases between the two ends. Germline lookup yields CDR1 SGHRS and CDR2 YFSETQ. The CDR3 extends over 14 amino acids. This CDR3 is CASSSSGVSGELFF. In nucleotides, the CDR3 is TGCGCCAGCAGCTCGTCGGGTGTAAGCGGGGAGCTGTTTTTT.

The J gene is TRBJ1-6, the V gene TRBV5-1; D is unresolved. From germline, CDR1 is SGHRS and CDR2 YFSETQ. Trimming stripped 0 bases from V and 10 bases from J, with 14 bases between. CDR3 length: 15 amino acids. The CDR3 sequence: CASSLVAEGSSPLHF. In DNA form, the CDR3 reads TGCGCCAGCAGCTTGGTTGCGGAGGGAAGCTCACCCCTCCACTTT.

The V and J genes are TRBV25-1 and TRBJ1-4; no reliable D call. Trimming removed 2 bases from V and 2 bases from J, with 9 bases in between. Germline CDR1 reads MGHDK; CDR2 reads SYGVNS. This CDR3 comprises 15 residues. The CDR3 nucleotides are TGTGCCAGCAGTGAAATGAGGCCGACTAATGAAAAACTGTTTTTT. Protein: CASSEMRPTNEKLFF. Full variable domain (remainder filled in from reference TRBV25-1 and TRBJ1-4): EADIYQTPRYLVIGTGKKITLECSQTMGHDKMYWYQQDPGMELHLIHYSYGVNSTEKGDLSSESTVSRIRTEHFPLTLESARPSHTSQYLCASSEMRPTNEKLFFGSGTQLSVL.

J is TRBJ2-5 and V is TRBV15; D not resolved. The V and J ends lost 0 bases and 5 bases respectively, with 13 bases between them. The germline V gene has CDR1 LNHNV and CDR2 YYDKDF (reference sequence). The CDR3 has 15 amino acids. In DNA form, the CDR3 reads TGTGCCACCAGCAGAGATACATCCGACTGGGAGACCCAGTACTTC. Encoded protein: CATSRDTSDWETQYF.

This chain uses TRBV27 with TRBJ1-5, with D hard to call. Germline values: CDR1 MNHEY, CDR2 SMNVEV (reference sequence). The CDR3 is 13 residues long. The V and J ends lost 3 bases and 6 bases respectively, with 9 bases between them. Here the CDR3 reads CASSFVGRQPQHF. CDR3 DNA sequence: TGTGCCAGCAGTTTCGTCGGGCGTCAGCCCCAGCATTTT.

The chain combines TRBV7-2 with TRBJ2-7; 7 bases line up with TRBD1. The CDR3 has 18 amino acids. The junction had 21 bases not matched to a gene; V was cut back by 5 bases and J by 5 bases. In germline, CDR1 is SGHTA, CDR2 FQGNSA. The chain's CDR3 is CASSPFWDSFTIRDEQYF. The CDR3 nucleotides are TGTGCCAGCAGCCCGTTCTGGGACAGCTTCACTATTAGGGACGAGCAGTACTTC.

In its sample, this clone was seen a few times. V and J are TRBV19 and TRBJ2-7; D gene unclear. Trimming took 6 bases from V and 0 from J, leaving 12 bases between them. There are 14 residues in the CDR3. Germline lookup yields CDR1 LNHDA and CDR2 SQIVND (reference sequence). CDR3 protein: CASSEASYSYEQYF. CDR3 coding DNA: TGTGCCAGTAGCGAGGCATCCTACTCCTACGAGCAGTACTTC. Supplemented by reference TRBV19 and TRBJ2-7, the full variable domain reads DGGITQSPKYLFRKEGQNVTLSCEQNLNHDAMYWYRQDPGQGLRLIYYSQIVNDFQKGDIAEGYSVSREKKESFPLTVTSAQKNPTAFYLCASSEASYSYEQYFGPGTRLTVT.

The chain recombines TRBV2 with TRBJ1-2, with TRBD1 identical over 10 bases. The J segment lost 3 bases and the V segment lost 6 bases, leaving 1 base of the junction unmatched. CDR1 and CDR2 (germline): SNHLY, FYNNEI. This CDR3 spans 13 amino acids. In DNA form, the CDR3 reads TGTGCCAGCAGCGGACAGGGGGACTATGGCTACACCTTC. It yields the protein CASSGQGDYGYTF.

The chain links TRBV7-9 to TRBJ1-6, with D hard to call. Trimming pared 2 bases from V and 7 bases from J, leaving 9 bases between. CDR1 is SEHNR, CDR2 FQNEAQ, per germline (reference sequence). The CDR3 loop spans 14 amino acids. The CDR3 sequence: CASSLQLANSPLHF. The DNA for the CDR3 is TGTGCCAGCAGCTTACAACTGGCGAATTCACCCCTCCACTTT.

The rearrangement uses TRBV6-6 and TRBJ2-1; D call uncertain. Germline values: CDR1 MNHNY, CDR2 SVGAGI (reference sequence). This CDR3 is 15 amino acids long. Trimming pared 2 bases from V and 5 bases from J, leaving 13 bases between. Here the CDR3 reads CASSYATYSDNEQFF. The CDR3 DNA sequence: TGTGCCAGCAGTTACGCGACCTACTCGGACAATGAGCAGTTCTTC.

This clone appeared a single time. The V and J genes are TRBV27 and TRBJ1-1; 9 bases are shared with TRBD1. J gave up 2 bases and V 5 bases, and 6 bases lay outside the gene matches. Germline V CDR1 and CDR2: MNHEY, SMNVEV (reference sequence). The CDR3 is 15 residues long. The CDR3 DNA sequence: TGTGCCAGCAGTCCCTGGGACAGGGCCAACACTGAAGCTTTCTTT. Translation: CASSPWDRANTEAFF.